This TCR beta chain came from a study of tumor-infiltrating lymphocytes in glioblastoma multiforme (dated by TCRdb to the late 2010s). About the investigation overall: The study tested whether intratumoral genomic heterogeneity fosters TIL diversity by jointly investigating somatic mutations, TIL diversity and immune response activity. General conclusions and limits of the study: The authors noted that sorting T cells into functional subsets, which was not done in the study, would be a future improvement. Clone frequencies may be distorted by RNA-based TCR sequencing because unequal numbers of TCR transcripts are carried by T cells. Generalizability is limited because the TCR and somatic mutation analysis included only one glioblastoma patient.

Between the V and J ends, shortened by 3 bases and 6 bases respectively, the junction contains 13 bases. The CDR3 covers 14 residues, taking in both the cysteine and the phenylalanine. Left in the record is the CDR3 DNA by itself, 42 bases read in frame from the first base. The germline V gene encodes CDR1 SGHTA and CDR2 FQGNSA. For each of the roughly 9 tumor samples, the AllPrep DNA/RNA mini kit was used to purify genomic DNA and total RNA simultaneously. OD 260/280 ratios above 1.9 and RNA integrity numbers above 6.5 were observed for all RNA. TCRB libraries were built from RNA via three nested multiplex PCR rounds using a modified ARM-PCR protocol with multiple V-beta primers and a C-beta primer. TCRB-specific cDNA was synthesized from about 0.5 ug total RNA with ProtoScript II Reverse Transcriptase and a C-beta primer. No unique molecular identifiers were described for the TCRB libraries. In the third PCR, barcodes and adapters were added over 25 cycles using Deep VentR (exo-) polymerase, and bands of 250-500 bp were then gel purified. An Illumina HiSeq 2500 generating 250 bp paired-end reads was used to sequence the TCRB libraries. The original pipeline was this. Reads were cleaned with Trimmomatic, merged with FLASH, assigned V, D and J segments with MiGEC, and analyzed with VDJtools. Repertoire diversity was measured using the Shannon-Wiener diversity index, which was calculated with VDJtools. Through fastp at Q25 and MiXCR, TCRdb rebuilt clones from the public reads, retaining in-frame beta chains. Identical CDR3 protein sequences are pooled into one entry, listed with their most common genes and DNA. These V and J calls derive from TCRdb rather than the authors' analysis. This sample lists about 12,000 distinct CDR3 sequences; roughly 70% were detected once. The ten largest account for 25% to 35% of the sample.

This clonotype came up a few times. What antigen it recognizes has not been identified. No much larger clone is present one base from it, and per-base qualities are unavailable. The chain was built from TRBV7-2 and TRBJ2-3, with the D gene uncertain. This receptor was identified in a male donor with glioblastoma. The sequenced material came from brain tumor tissue. The CDR3 sequence is CASSFGPALDTQYF. The DNA sequence is as follows: TGTGCCAGCAGCTTCGGACCAGCCTTGGATACGCAGTATTTT.